The next 25 T cell receptor beta chains were all read from a single sample in a study of Graves' ophthalmopathy and Graves' hyperthyroidism. Amplification of TCR beta CDR3 regions used RNA transcripts. First-round RT-PCR used HTBI primers; second-round multiplex PCR followed. Each CDR3 protein gets one entry after TCRdb re-called the multiplex PCR reads with MiXCR. The sample includes hundreds of thousands of distinct CDR3 sequences, 22% of them seen just once. Sequenced material: peripheral blood. These receptors were obtained from a woman under 30 with stable Graves' hyperthyroidism. Some clones in this sample may be carry-over from other donors' samples.

V and J are TRBV12-5 and TRBJ1-2; TRBD1 matches at 8 bases. The CDR3 length is 14 residues. Germline values: CDR1 LGHNT, CDR2 FRNRAP. The ends lost 6 bases at V and 6 bases at J; junction bases unmatched: 9. In DNA form, the CDR3 reads TGTGCTAGTGGGTCATCAGGGGGCGCAGATGGCTACACCTTC. Encoded protein: CASGSSGGADGYTF.

There are a few counts of this clonotype. The V gene is TRBV6-5, the J gene TRBJ2-7, with 7 bases identical to TRBD1. V shed 4 bases, J shed 1 base, and the junction held 7 bases outside the gene matches. The CDR3 runs to 15 residues. Per the germline V gene, CDR1 is MNHEY and CDR2 is SVGAGI. In DNA, the CDR3 is TGTGCCAGCAGTTGGGGGACAGCGCAATCCTACGAGCAGTACTTC. It specifies CASSWGTAQSYEQYF.

This clonotype was detected ten times or more. The chain recombines TRBV6-2 or TRBV6-3 with TRBJ2-5, with 12 bases fitting TRBD2. Losses at the gene ends were 0 bases for V and 5 bases for J; bases not matched to a gene: 16. The CDR3 contains 20 residues. Looked up from germline, CDR1 is MNHEY and CDR2 is SVGEGT. The CDR3: CASSYSIRPSGRGRHETQYF. CDR3 sequence (DNA): TGTGCCAGCAGTTACTCGATTCGCCCTAGCGGGAGGGGACGTCATGAGACCCAGTACTTC.

In this sample, this clonotype turned up once. This chain uses TRBV10-1 with TRBJ2-5, with TRBD1 matching over 8 bases. This CDR3 comprises 16 residues. Germline assignment: CDR1 WNHNN and CDR2 SYGVQD (reference sequence). J gave up 4 bases and V 2 bases, and 9 bases lay outside the gene matches. The CDR3 protein is CASSEGSGRGPETQYF. The CDR3 coding sequence is TGCGCCAGCAGTGAGGGCAGCGGCAGGGGGCCAGAGACCCAGTACTTC.

The table lists this clonotype with many counts. The chain links TRBV30 to TRBJ2-7, with TRBD2 matching over 8 bases. V lost 1 base, J lost 4 bases, and 6 bases stayed unmatched. There are 14 residues in the CDR3. From germline, CDR1 is GTSNPN and CDR2 SVGIG (reference sequence). CDR3 region: CAWSDETSVYEQYF. CDR3 sequence (DNA): TGTGCCTGGAGTGACGAGACTAGCGTATACGAGCAGTACTTC.

This clonotype showed up many times. The rearrangement joins TRBV2 to TRBJ1-3; unclear D gene. Between the trimmed V and J ends, which lost 2 bases and 1 base, there was a span of 9 bases. From germline, CDR1 is SNHLY and CDR2 FYNNEI. The length of the CDR3 is 15 residues. Here the CDR3 DNA reads TGTGCCAGCAGTGAAACGGTTGGATCTGGAAACACCATATATTTT. Protein sequence: CASSETVGSGNTIYF.

This clonotype was observed many times. This chain joins TRBV6-5 and TRBJ1-1; the D is unclear. Germline CDR1 and CDR2: MNHEY and SVGAGI. The CDR3 has 15 residues. V was pared by 2 bases and J by 8 bases, with 18 bases between. CDR3 nucleotide sequence: TGTGCCAGCAGTTACGGTGGCAGCGGGAAAAGGGAAGCTTTCTTT. It encodes CASSYGGSGKREAFF.

In its sample, this clonotype was seen a few times. The chain couples TRBV13 to TRBJ2-7; 11 nucleotides agree with TRBD2. The V gene's germline CDR1 is PRHDT and CDR2 FYEKMQ (reference sequence). Unmatched junction bases numbered 6, after V lost 5 bases and J lost 6 bases. The CDR3 runs 14 residues. The CDR3 DNA reads TGTGCCAGCAGCGTTAGCGGGAGGGCCGCCGAGCAGTACTTC. It codes for CASSVSGRAAEQYF.

This clonotype was counted a few times. The rearrangement links TRBV19 to TRBJ1-1, with 9 bases aligning to TRBD1. Germline trimming cut 4 bases from V and 8 bases from J; bases unmatched to any gene: 8. Germline assignment: CDR1 LNHDA and CDR2 SQIVND (reference sequence). CDR3 length equals 14 residues. The CDR3 sequence: CASSNSGTGREAFF. The CDR3 bases are TGTGCCAGTAGTAACTCCGGGACAGGGAGGGAAGCTTTCTTT. Drawing the rest from reference TRBV19 and TRBJ1-1, the complete variable domain is DGGITQSPKYLFRKEGQNVTLSCEQNLNHDAMYWYRQDPGQGLRLIYYSQIVNDFQKGDIAEGYSVSREKKESFPLTVTSAQKNPTAFYLCASSNSGTGREAFFGQGTRLTVV.

This clonotype was recorded at least ten times. This chain connects TRBV2 to TRBJ2-2; D is possibly TRBD1 (6 bases). The CDR3 runs 16 residues. V lost 2 bases and J 0 bases, leaving 10 bases between the germline ends. Per germline, CDR1 SNHLY and CDR2 FYNNEI. In DNA, the CDR3 is TGTGCCAGCAGTGAAAGGGGGACGGCGAACACCGGGGAGCTGTTTTTT. Translated: CASSERGTANTGELFF. Full variable domain (missing parts from reference TRBV2 and TRBJ2-2): EPEVTQTPSHQVTQMGQEVILRCVPISNHLYFYWYRQILGQKVEFLVSFYNNEISEKSEIFDDQFSVERPDGSNFTLKIRSTKLEDSAMYFCASSERGTANTGELFFGEGSRLTVL.

This clonotype was seen at least ten times. V is TRBV2 and J is TRBJ2-7; 9 bases map to TRBD2. J lost 2 bases, V lost 5 bases, and 4 bases had no gene match. CDR1 and CDR2 (germline): SNHLY, FYNNEI. The CDR3 covers 14 residues. The CDR3 region is CASSPSGVTYEQYF. In nucleotides, the CDR3 is TGTGCCAGCAGTCCTAGCGGGGTGACCTACGAGCAGTACTTC.

The table lists this clonotype with many counts. V is TRBV30 and J is TRBJ2-5; 7 positions agree with TRBD2. The ends lost 4 bases at V and 7 bases at J; junction bases unmatched: 6. There are 12 residues in the CDR3. Germline loops: CDR1 GTSNPN, CDR2 SVGIG (reference sequence). CDR3 residues: CAWTSGYGTQYF. In DNA form, the CDR3 reads TGTGCCTGGACTAGCGGTTATGGGACCCAGTACTTC.

There are a few counts of this clonotype. The CDR3 DNA reads as TGTGCCAGCAGCCAAGATAGAGACAGACCTAACTATGGCTACACCTTC. Its translation: CASSQDRDRPNYGYTF. The gene calls are TRBV4-2 and TRBJ1-2; D is perhaps TRBD1 (5 bases). The germline V and J ends were trimmed by 0 bases and 0 bases, with 11 bases remaining between them. The CDR3 is made up of 16 amino acids. Per germline, CDR1 LGHNA and CDR2 YNFKEQ.

The sample holds many counts of this clonotype. The chain recombines TRBV30 with TRBJ1-3, with 7 nucleotides matching TRBD1. CDR3 length equals 13 residues. CDR1 and CDR2 from the germline V gene are GTSNPN and SVGIG (reference sequence). V lost 3 bases to trimming and J lost 6 bases; unmatched junction nucleotides: 5. The CDR3 DNA reads TGTGCCTGGAGACAGGGGCCGGAAAACACCATATATTTT. Translation gives CAWRQGPENTIYF.

Ten or more counts support this clonotype. V gene TRBV6-5 combines with J gene TRBJ2-5, with D tentatively TRBD1 (5 bases). Germline CDR1 MNHEY, CDR2 SVGAGI. CDR3 length equals 17 residues. The ends were cut back, 4 bases at V and 2 bases at J, with 20 bases in the middle. The CDR3 DNA sequence: TGTGCCAGCAGTTGGGGCGGTATTGCGGAATTACAAGAGACCCAGTACTTC. Translated: CASSWGGIAELQETQYF.

This clonotype occurred many times. The chain recombines TRBV2 with TRBJ1-1; D is uncertain. The V end lost 6 bases, the J end lost 1 base, and 6 bases lay between the germline ends. CDR1 SNHLY and CDR2 FYNNEI come from the germline V gene. The CDR3 extends over 12 amino acids. The CDR3 here is CASSTENTEAFF. As DNA, the CDR3 is TGTGCCAGCAGCACAGAGAACACTGAAGCTTTCTTT.

The chain joins TRBV2 to TRBJ2-3; 8 bases match TRBD2. The germline V gene has CDR1 SNHLY and CDR2 FYNNEI. There are 19 residues in the CDR3. Trimming at V came to 2 bases and at J to 4 bases, leaving 17 bases not matched to a gene. The CDR3 region has the DNA TGTGCCAGCAGTGAATTCGGGATGGGGACCGGGGGGGTCCCAGATACGCAGTATTTT. Translated: CASSEFGMGTGGVPDTQYF.

This clonotype occurred a few times. The V gene is TRBV5-1, the J gene TRBJ2-5, with D perhaps TRBD1 (6 bases). Between the trimmed V and J ends, which lost 3 bases and 4 bases, there was a span of 13 bases. The CDR3 extends over 14 amino acids. Per germline, CDR1 SGHRS and CDR2 YFSETQ. CDR3 protein: CASSSGTIGETQYF. The CDR3 DNA sequence: TGCGCCAGCAGCTCCGGGACAATTGGAGAGACCCAGTACTTC.

This clonotype appeared many times. The V call is TRBV30, the J call TRBJ1-1; the D is unclear. The V gene lost 2 bases and the J gene lost 8 bases, with 6 bases spanning the gap. The CDR3 contains 10 residues. CDR1 is GTSNPN and CDR2 is SVGIG in the germline V gene (reference sequence). The CDR3 region is CAWSQEEAFF. The CDR3, as DNA: TGTGCCTGGAGTCAGGAGGAAGCTTTCTTT.

This clonotype was seen just once. The chain recombines TRBV6-1 with TRBJ2-5; weak D call: TRBD2 (7 bases). V lost 1 base to trimming and J lost 5 bases, with 14 bases between them. There are 15 residues in the CDR3. The V gene's germline CDR1 is MNHNS and CDR2 SASEGT. CDR3 sequence reads: CASSEGGGAGETQYF. CDR3 nucleotide sequence: TGTGCCAGCAGTGAAGGCGGGGGCGCGGGGGAGACCCAGTACTTC.

There are many counts of this clonotype. A much larger clone lies one base from this, so it may be a read error. The J gene is TRBJ1-6, the V gene TRBV12-3 or TRBV12-4, with D unclear. The length of the CDR3 is 16 residues. In DNA, the CDR3 is TGTGCCAGCAGTTTACGCGGGAGCTCCCATAATTCACCCCTCCACTTT. Translating it yields CASSLRGSSHNSPLHF.

This clonotype was detected ten times or more. V and J are TRBV3-1 and TRBJ2-7; D unresolved. The V end lost 3 bases, the J end lost 2 bases, and 5 bases lay between the germline ends. CDR1 LGHDT and CDR2 YNNKEL come from the germline V gene (reference sequence). CDR3 length: 12 residues. CDR3 DNA sequence: TGTGCCAGCAGCCACAAGCCCTACGAGCAGTACTTC. This gives the protein CASSHKPYEQYF.

This clonotype appeared many times. The gene calls are TRBV15 and TRBJ2-5; no clear D gene. Trimming shortened V by 3 bases and J by 3 bases, and 14 bases separated the two germline ends. CDR3 size: 15 residues. Germline V gene data show CDR1 as LNHNV and CDR2 as YYDKDF (reference sequence). CDR3 sequence (DNA): TGTGCCACCAGCAGCGTACGTGGGGTTAAAGAGACCCAGTACTTC. It encodes CATSSVRGVKETQYF.

This clonotype was counted many times. The genes are TRBV5-1 and TRBJ1-1; D not certain. The CDR3 spans 14 residues. V lost 4 bases and J lost 1, with 11 bases in between. Germline V gene sequence: CDR1 SGHRS, CDR2 YFSETQ. CDR3 sequence reads: CASSMSNGNTEAFF. The CDR3 DNA sequence: TGCGCCAGCAGCATGAGTAATGGGAACACTGAAGCTTTCTTT.

The chain uses TRBV4-1 and TRBJ2-2, with TRBD1 as a possible D gene (6 bases). CDR3 length equals 16 residues. V shed 1 base and J shed 6 bases, with 15 bases lying between them. Germline CDR1 and CDR2: MGHRA and YSYEKL. This chain's CDR3 is CASSQVKWGQAGELFF. The CDR3 nucleotides are TGCGCCAGCAGCCAAGTCAAGTGGGGGCAGGCCGGGGAGCTGTTTTTT.